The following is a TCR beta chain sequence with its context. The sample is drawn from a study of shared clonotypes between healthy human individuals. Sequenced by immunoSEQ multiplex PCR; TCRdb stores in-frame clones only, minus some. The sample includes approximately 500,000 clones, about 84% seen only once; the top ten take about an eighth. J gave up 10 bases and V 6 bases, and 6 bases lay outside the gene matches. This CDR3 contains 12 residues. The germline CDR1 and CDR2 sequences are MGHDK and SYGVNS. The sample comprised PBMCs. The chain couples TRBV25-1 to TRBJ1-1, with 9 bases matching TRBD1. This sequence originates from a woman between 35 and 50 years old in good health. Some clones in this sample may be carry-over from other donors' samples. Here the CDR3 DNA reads TGTGCCAGCAGGGACAGGGGATCGTCAGCTTTCTTT. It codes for CASRDRGSSAFF.